This T cell receptor beta chain was sequenced for a study of cytomegalovirus exposure and HLA in healthy donors. Details on this clone: The antigen is unknown.

The CDR3 runs 13 residues. The germline CDR1 and CDR2 sequences are SGHAT and FQNNGV. Trimming at V came to 6 bases and at J to 5 bases, leaving 7 bases not matched to a gene. The study ran its PCR with 60 Vbeta and 13 Jbeta primers. Using immunoSEQ multiplex PCR, the repertoire was profiled, and TCRdb retains in-frame clones only, with some absent. The sample includes about 150,000 clones, about 75% seen only once; the top ten take 0.66%. Study conclusions and caveats: Diagnosis of cytomegalovirus status made by the classifier reportedly showed high specificity and sensitivity. Later analysis found that TCR beta chains associated with HLA were more clonally expanded than other, equally common chains. Using a false discovery rate of 0.05, a later analysis showed that 15,000 to 20,000 TCR beta sequences were associated with HLA alleles.

This TCR was sampled from a male donor in good health and CMV-seronegative. The specimen sequenced was PBMCs. This chain links TRBV11-2 with TRBJ2-7; 7 nucleotides align to TRBD1. CDR3 residues: CASSLDRTNEQYF. CDR3 sequence (DNA): TGTGCCAGCAGTTTGGACAGGACGAACGAGCAGTACTTC.